The sequence of this T cell receptor (beta chain) was determined in a study of response to subunit inactivated influenza vaccine. Study-wide results and limits: Researchers suggested that each seasonal influenza vaccination recruits few new T cells.

There are many counts of this clonotype. No antigen is known for it. Trimming took off 0 bases at V and 3 bases at J, with 11 bases between the two ends. This CDR3 is 15 amino acids long. Per the germline V gene, CDR1 is MGHRA and CDR2 is YSYEKL. One entry per CDR3 protein results from TCRdb running MiXCR on the RT-PCR reads. The sample shows 500,000 to 750,000 distinct CDR3 sequences, roughly 15% of them seen only once. This TCR came from a man in his fifties or sixties who received an inactivated influenza vaccine. This chain connects TRBV4-1 to TRBJ1-2; the D gene is possibly TRBD1 (5 bases). This sample comprised PBMCs from blood, obtained roughly 12 days after vaccination. CDR3 in DNA: TGCGCCAGCAGCCAAGATTGGGACGGCTACTATGGCTACACCTTC. Its translation is CASSQDWDGYYGYTF.